The 29 T cell receptor beta chains listed next were all sequenced from one sample in a study of control samples from healthy donors and cancer patients. Assay: immunoSEQ multiplex PCR; the TCRdb copy retains only in-frame clones and omits some. The sample carries 130,000 or so clones, 70% to 90% recorded once. Specimen: blood. Source of these receptors: a man aged 50-59 years in good health.

V is TRBV9 and J is TRBJ2-4; TRBD2 matches at 13 bases. The CDR3 sequence is 18 residues long. Per germline, CDR1 SGDLS and CDR2 YYNGEE. V lost 0 bases to trimming and J lost 7 bases; unmatched junction nucleotides: 10. In nucleotides, the CDR3 is TGTGCCAGCAGCGTAGATCCACTAGCGGGGGGGCCAGGGAACATTCAGTACTTC. Amino acid sequence: CASSVDPLAGGPGNIQYF.

This rearrangement joins TRBV18 to TRBJ2-6, with TRBD1 identical over 7 bases. The CDR3 runs 17 residues. With 1 base clipped from V and 2 bases from J, the junction kept 5 bases outside the gene matches. Germline-derived CDR1 and CDR2 are KGHSH and LQKENI. CDR3 in amino acids: CASSPRQGDTGANVLTF. The CDR3 bases are TGTGCCAGCTCACCACGTCAGGGGGATACTGGGGCCAACGTCCTGACTTTC.

The chain couples TRBV4-3 to TRBJ1-1; D is perhaps TRBD1 (5 bases). Trimming shortened V by 0 bases and J by 5 bases, and 13 bases separated the two germline ends. CDR3 size: 15 residues. CDR1 is LGHNA, CDR2 YSLEER, per germline. CDR3 in amino acids: CASSQDWGGGTEAFF. CDR3 DNA sequence: TGCGCCAGCAGCCAAGATTGGGGGGGAGGGACTGAAGCTTTCTTT.

In this sample, this clone turned up once. The chain has TRBV30 and TRBJ1-2; D may be TRBD1 (5 bases). Germline V gene lookup returns CDR1 GTSNPN and CDR2 SVGIG (reference sequence). The CDR3 runs 18 residues. V dropped 0 bases and J dropped 8 bases, with 28 bases sitting between them. CDR3 residues: CAWSVKRDRWSDLGGYTF. The DNA for the CDR3 is TGTGCCTGGAGTGTAAAAAGGGACCGATGGTCTGACTTGGGGGGCTACACCTTC.

This clone was counted only a few times. The chain links TRBV27 to TRBJ2-7, with 8 bases fitting TRBD1. The V gene end was trimmed by 6 bases and the J gene end by 0 bases; junction bases not matched to a gene: 7. The CDR3 extends over 15 amino acids. The V gene's germline CDR1 is MNHEY and CDR2 SMNVEV (reference sequence). The DNA of the CDR3 is TGTGCCAGCAGGCCGGACAGGGAGATCTCCTACGAGCAGTACTTC. As protein: CASRPDREISYEQYF.

The rearrangement joins TRBV6-5 to TRBJ1-1; D not certain. This CDR3 contains 13 residues. The V and J ends lost 6 bases and 3 bases respectively, with 11 bases between them. Germline CDR1 is MNHEY and CDR2 is SVGAGI. The DNA of the CDR3 is TGTGCCAGCAGCCACCGGGTCGACACTGAAGCTTTCTTT. It yields the protein CASSHRVDTEAFF.

The V call is TRBV7-6, the J call TRBJ1-1, with D perhaps TRBD1 (5 bases). Trimming shortened V by 4 bases and J by 3 bases, and 9 bases separated the two germline ends. The CDR3 contains 13 residues. The germline V gene has CDR1 SGHVS and CDR2 FNYEAQ. The CDR3 bases are TGTGCCAGCAGCTCCAGGGTGTACACTGAAGCTTTCTTT. It is translated as CASSSRVYTEAFF.

The J gene is TRBJ2-2, the V gene TRBV6-6; the match to TRBD1 covers 8 bases. After removal of 5 bases from V and 7 bases from J, the junction contained 9 bases not matched to a gene. Germline V lookup: CDR1 MNHNY, CDR2 SVGAGI (reference sequence). The CDR3 runs 15 residues. The CDR3 region has the DNA TGTGCCAGCAGTCCACGAGGACAGGGTGACGGGGAGCTGTTTTTT. It translates to CASSPRGQGDGELFF.

V usage is TRBV9 and J usage is TRBJ2-3; either TRBD1 or TRBD2 may fit D (5 bases each). The germline V gene encodes CDR1 SGDLS and CDR2 YYNGEE. CDR3 length equals 17 residues. Trimming removed 4 bases at V and 0 bases at J, with 18 bases between. CDR3 residues: CASSPILGEKSTDTQYF. The CDR3 DNA reads as TGTGCCAGCAGCCCGATCCTGGGGGAAAAAAGCACAGATACGCAGTATTTT.

The chain couples TRBV5-6 to TRBJ2-1, with 9 bases that match TRBD1. Per the germline V gene, CDR1 is SGHDT and CDR2 is YYEEEE. Trimming removed 1 base from V and 6 bases from J; junction bases left unmatched: 14. This CDR3 comprises 18 residues. CDR3 sequence (DNA): TGTGCCAGCAGCTTGCCAAGGCTGGACAGGGGCTTCTCCAATGAGCAGTTCTTC. It encodes CASSLPRLDRGFSNEQFF.

The count of this clone is one. The chain couples TRBV7-9 to TRBJ1-3; D ambiguous. The CDR3 totals 13 residues. The germline gives CDR1 SEHNR, CDR2 FQNEAQ (reference sequence). Deletions cut 5 bases from V and 4 bases from J, with 9 bases between. The DNA of the CDR3 is TGTGCCAGCAGCCTGGACGTAGGAAACACCATATATTTT. Translating gives CASSLDVGNTIYF.

The chain combines TRBV30 with TRBJ1-1; weak D call: TRBD1 (5 bases). Germline V lookup: CDR1 GTSNPN, CDR2 SVGIG (reference sequence). The V end was cut by 4 bases, the J end by 5 bases, with 14 bases between. This CDR3 region has 13 residues. This CDR3 reads CAWTISGRTEAFF. The CDR3 bases are TGTGCCTGGACCATATCAGGGAGGACTGAAGCTTTCTTT.

The V call is TRBV5-1, the J call TRBJ2-3; D remains unclear. Germline-derived CDR1 and CDR2 are SGHRS and YFSETQ. V dropped 0 bases and J dropped 6 bases, with 11 bases sitting between them. This CDR3 contains 14 residues. The CDR3 coding sequence is TGCGCCAGCAGCTTGGGGGTTCCCCATGATACGCAGTATTTT. This encodes CASSLGVPHDTQYF.

V is TRBV10-2 and J is TRBJ2-7, with TRBD1 as a possible D gene (6 bases). CDR3 size: 15 residues. Trimming cost V 4 bases and J 5 bases, with 18 bases left between them. In germline, CDR1 is WSHSY, CDR2 SAAADI. The CDR3 DNA is TGCGCCAGCAGTGTCAAACAGGGCTTTACCCACGAGCAGTACTTC. Translating it yields CASSVKQGFTHEQYF.

This chain connects TRBV4-3 to TRBJ2-5; 9 bases are a match to TRBD2. V was pared by 0 bases and J by 5 bases, with 10 bases of the junction left unmatched. CDR3 length: 17 amino acids. The germline gives CDR1 LGHNA, CDR2 YSLEER. The CDR3: CASSQDSGAGGRETQYF. The CDR3 DNA sequence: TGCGCCAGCAGCCAAGATTCGGGAGCGGGGGGCCGGGAGACCCAGTACTTC.

The gene calls are TRBV10-3 and TRBJ1-1; no definite D call. Looked up from germline, CDR1 is ENHRY and CDR2 is SYGVKD. The CDR3 has 18 residues. Between the trimmed V and J ends, which lost 4 bases and 2 bases, there was a span of 23 bases. As DNA, the CDR3 is TGTGCCATCAGTGGCTCTACGGCCCCCATGGCTACTAACACTGAAGCTTTCTTT. This gives the protein CAISGSTAPMATNTEAFF.

Of note for this clone: The sample holds other DNA sequences that translate to the same CDR3. The V and J genes are TRBV9 and TRBJ2-2; D is undetermined. The CDR3 contains 13 residues. V was shortened by 2 bases and J by 5 bases, with 7 bases between the two germline ends. The germline CDR1 and CDR2 sequences are SGDLS and YYNGEE. Written as DNA, the CDR3 is TGTGCCAGCAGCGTCTCAGTAACCGGGGAGCTGTTTTTT. It yields the protein CASSVSVTGELFF.

This clone was counted a single time. This chain uses TRBV12-3 or TRBV12-4 with TRBJ2-3; D gene ambiguous. The CDR3 totals 13 residues. Trimming removed 5 bases at V and 5 bases at J, with 11 bases between. The CDR3 region is CASSPLSRDTQYF. CDR3 nucleotide sequence: TGTGCCAGCAGTCCCCTCTCGAGAGATACGCAGTATTTT.

This chain connects TRBV9 to TRBJ1-1; D is unresolved. Germline CDR1 SGDLS, CDR2 YYNGEE. V lost 3 bases and J lost 3, with 9 bases in between. This CDR3 is built from 13 residues. The CDR3 DNA reads TGTGCCAGCAGCGACGGACTGTACACTGAAGCTTTCTTT. Translation gives CASSDGLYTEAFF.

CDR3 region: CASSSLQGDETQYF. The CDR3 DNA is TGTGCCAGCAGTTCGTTACAGGGTGATGAGACCCAGTACTTC. This sequence joins TRBV27 and TRBJ2-5, with D possibly TRBD1 on 6 matching bases. The germline CDR1 and CDR2 sequences are MNHEY and SMNVEV (reference sequence). Trimming stripped 4 bases from V and 5 bases from J, with 14 bases between. This CDR3 spans 14 amino acids.

This rearrangement joins TRBV19 to TRBJ1-1; no clear D. Between the trimmed V and J ends, which lost 2 bases and 0 bases, there was a span of 16 bases. The germline V gene encodes CDR1 LNHDA and CDR2 SQIVND (reference sequence). This CDR3 comprises 17 residues. The CDR3: CASSITIAPALNTEAFF. CDR3 nucleotides: TGTGCCAGTAGTATAACGATCGCGCCAGCGTTGAACACTGAAGCTTTCTTT.

The chain combines TRBV29-1 with TRBJ1-2, with 7 bases aligning to TRBD1. Germline V gives CDR1 SQVTM, CDR2 ANQGSEA. The junction had 5 bases not matched to a gene; V was cut back by 6 bases and J by 4 bases. The length of the CDR3 is 12 residues. CDR3 residues: CSVTGVGYGYTF. CDR3 in DNA: TGCAGCGTCACAGGGGTGGGCTATGGCTACACCTTC.

The V gene is TRBV4-3, the J gene TRBJ2-3; 8 bases line up with TRBD1. The CDR3 length is 16 residues. The J segment lost 0 bases and the V segment lost 5 bases, leaving 7 bases of the junction unmatched. Germline CDR1 is LGHNA and CDR2 is YSLEER. The CDR3 DNA follows: TGCGCCAGCAGCACCCGGACAGGGCGAAGCACAGATACGCAGTATTTT. Amino acid sequence: CASSTRTGRSTDTQYF.

The chain couples TRBV11-2 to TRBJ2-4; a weak D match, TRBD2 (5 bases). The germline gives CDR1 SGHAT, CDR2 FQNNGV. V was cut by 6 bases and J by 0 bases, with 18 bases left in between. The CDR3 has 17 amino acids. The CDR3 DNA follows: TGTGCCAGCAGGGATTCTGGACTTCTGTCAGCCAAAAACATTCAGTACTTC. Its protein product is CASRDSGLLSAKNIQYF. Full variable domain (rest looked up from reference TRBV11-2 and TRBJ2-4): EAGVAQSPRYKIIEKRQSVAFWCNPISGHATLYWYQQILGQGPKLLIQFQNNGVVDDSQLPKDRFSAERLKGVDSTLKIQPAKLEDSAVYLCASRDSGLLSAKNIQYFGAGTRLSVL.

This chain links TRBV6-5 with TRBJ2-5; TRBD2 agrees at 9 bases. Trimming cost V 7 bases and J 2 bases; bases outside gene matches: 5. CDR1 and CDR2 (germline): MNHEY, SVGAGI. The CDR3 runs to 14 residues. The CDR3 bases are TGTGCCAGCACACATAGCGGGGGTCAAGAGACCCAGTACTTC. Protein sequence: CASTHSGGQETQYF.

This clone was seen once. V gene TRBV10-1 combines with J gene TRBJ2-2; D is possibly TRBD1 (6 bases). V lost 0 bases and J lost 5, with 13 bases in between. CDR1 is WNHNN and CDR2 is SYGVQD in the germline V gene (reference sequence). The CDR3 consists of 16 residues. In DNA form, the CDR3 reads TGCGCCAGCAGTGAGTCGAACAGGGACGAAACCGGGGAGCTGTTTTTT. Its translation: CASSESNRDETGELFF.

This sequence joins TRBV6-5 and TRBJ1-5; maybe TRBD1 (5 bases). Trimming cost V 3 bases and J 8 bases, with 20 bases left between them. Germline assignment: CDR1 MNHEY and CDR2 SVGAGI. The CDR3 has 16 amino acids. CDR3 region: CASSYRGPGSLEPQHF. The CDR3 region has the DNA TGTGCCAGCAGTTATCGGGGACCCGGAAGCTTAGAGCCCCAGCATTTT.

The gene calls are TRBV4-1 and TRBJ1-2; TRBD1 matches 7 bases. The ends lost 1 base at V and 10 bases at J; junction bases unmatched: 6. Germline assignment: CDR1 MGHRA and CDR2 YSYEKL. The length of the CDR3 is 13 residues. The chain's CDR3 is CASSQGAGGHYTF. CDR3 coding DNA: TGCGCCAGCAGCCAAGGTGCAGGGGGGCACTACACCTTC.

V usage is TRBV7-9 and J usage is TRBJ2-5; D is possibly TRBD1 (6 bases). The CDR3 is 15 residues long. Germline-derived CDR1 and CDR2 are SEHNR and FQNEAQ (reference sequence). Trimming shortened V by 3 bases and J by 5 bases, and 16 bases separated the two germline ends. This CDR3 is CASSFRDTWGETQYF. The CDR3 nucleotides read TGTGCCAGCAGCTTCCGGGACACTTGGGGGGAGACCCAGTACTTC.